The 18 T cell receptor beta chains listed next were all sequenced from one sample in a study of T-cell reconstitution after alpha-beta-depleted transplantation in children. Library preparation (for TCRbeta) was performed with unique molecular identifiers. One entry per CDR3 protein results from TCRdb running MiXCR on the PCR reads. The table includes about a million distinct CDR3 sequences, about 29% detected once. The sample consisted of PBMCs, mostly from graft donor cells, taken 360 days after TCRalphabeta/CD19-depleted stem cell transplant. These receptors came from a boy younger than two who had a stem cell transplant for SCID, so the T cells may come from the graft donor.

The chain uses TRBV19 and TRBJ2-3, with D unclear. The germline V gene encodes CDR1 LNHDA and CDR2 SQIVND (reference sequence). With 3 bases removed from V and 2 bases from J, the gap between germline ends came to 6 bases. This CDR3 spans 13 amino acids. The CDR3 DNA reads as TGTGCCAGTAGTATTCGCCACACAGATACGCAGTATTTT. This gives the protein CASSIRHTDTQYF.

V gene TRBV5-6 combines with J gene TRBJ2-7, with no clear D. Germline lookup yields CDR1 SGHDT and CDR2 YYEEEE. The V gene lost 7 bases and the J gene lost 1 base, with 12 bases spanning the gap. The CDR3 extends over 13 amino acids. CDR3 nucleotide sequence: TGTGCCAGCTGTACATGGGGTTCCTACGAGCAGTACTTC. This gives the protein CASCTWGSYEQYF.

This clonotype was detected only a few times. This chain connects TRBV27 to TRBJ1-1; D unresolved. CDR1 and CDR2 (germline): MNHEY, SMNVEV (reference sequence). The CDR3 sequence is 18 residues long. The V end was cut by 3 bases, the J end by 3 bases, with 23 bases between. The DNA for the CDR3 is TGTGCCAGCAGTTTCCGGAGGGTCCCCGGTTCCGGAGACACTGAAGCTTTCTTT. This encodes CASSFRRVPGSGDTEAFF.

There are a few counts of this clonotype. The rearrangement joins TRBV20-1 to TRBJ2-5; perhaps TRBD2 as D (6 bases). The V gene lost 5 bases and the J gene lost 5 bases, with 18 bases spanning the gap. CDR1 DFQATT and CDR2 SNEGSKA come from the germline V gene (reference sequence). The CDR3 runs to 14 residues. CDR3 sequence (DNA): TGCAGTGCTTTAGATCTGTCGGGGGTGGAGACCCAGTACTTC. This encodes CSALDLSGVETQYF.

This clonotype has a count of ten or more. V usage is TRBV7-2 and J usage is TRBJ2-5; possible D gene TRBD1, 7 bases. Germline V gives CDR1 SGHTA, CDR2 FQGNSA. This CDR3 is built from 15 residues. Trimming pared 2 bases from V and 2 bases from J, leaving 12 bases between. CDR3 region: CASSLRGTVQETQYF. The CDR3 DNA sequence: TGTGCCAGCAGCTTACGCGGGACAGTACAAGAGACCCAGTACTTC.

There are a few counts of this clonotype. The V gene is TRBV4-1, the J gene TRBJ1-1, with no clear D. Looked up from germline, CDR1 is MGHRA and CDR2 is YSYEKL. The CDR3 runs 13 residues. V was pared by 0 bases and J by 5 bases, with 7 bases between. The CDR3: CASSQDQRTEAFF. The CDR3, as DNA: TGCGCCAGCAGCCAAGATCAGAGAACTGAAGCTTTCTTT.

This sequence joins TRBV12-3 or TRBV12-4 and TRBJ2-5; TRBD2 aligns across 8 bases. Unmatched junction bases numbered 13, after V lost 6 bases and J lost 1 base. The CDR3 is 17 residues long. CDR3 DNA: TGTGCCAGCAGCCTTGAATACCTAGCGGGTTTCCAAGAGACCCAGTACTTC. Residues: CASSLEYLAGFQETQYF.

The rearrangement links TRBV12-3 or TRBV12-4 to TRBJ1-1; D unclear. V was cut by 7 bases and J by 0 bases, with 9 bases left in between. The CDR3 is 13 amino acids. The CDR3 reads CASTTLMNTEAFF. CDR3 in DNA: TGTGCCAGCACGACTCTTATGAACACTGAAGCTTTCTTT.

The chain has TRBV3-1 and TRBJ2-1; the D gene is possibly TRBD2 (6 bases). The V gene lost 2 bases and the J gene lost 10 bases, with 9 bases spanning the gap. This CDR3 has 12 amino acids. The germline CDR1 and CDR2 sequences are LGHDT and YNNKEL (reference sequence). The CDR3 sequence is CASSQRAGEQFF. Here the CDR3 DNA reads TGTGCCAGCAGCCAAAGGGCGGGAGAGCAGTTCTTC.

V usage is TRBV20-1 and J usage is TRBJ1-6; TRBD1 might be the D (5 bases). Germline V gives CDR1 DFQATT, CDR2 SNEGSKA (reference sequence). Trimming removed 8 bases at V and 7 bases at J, with 21 bases between. This CDR3 is 15 amino acids long. CDR3 residues: CSLNRDLTGNSPLHF. The CDR3 coding sequence is TGCAGTCTCAACCGGGACCTTACGGGGAATTCACCCCTCCACTTT.

This clonotype appeared a few times. The V gene is TRBV4-2, the J gene TRBJ2-1; 8 nucleotides align to TRBD2. Germline trimming cut 0 bases from V and 2 bases from J; bases unmatched to any gene: 12. Germline loops: CDR1 LGHNA, CDR2 YNFKEQ. CDR3 size: 19 residues. The CDR3 bases are TGTGCCAGCAGCCAAGATCGCGTAAGGCGGGGGGCCCCCTACAATGAGCAGTTCTTC. Protein: CASSQDRVRRGAPYNEQFF.

This CDR3 reads CASSLGTGSLTQYF. As DNA, the CDR3 is TGCGCCAGCAGCCTAGGGACAGGTTCTCTCACGCAGTATTTT. This sequence joins TRBV5-1 and TRBJ2-3, with TRBD1 matching over 8 bases. The germline gives CDR1 SGHRS, CDR2 YFSETQ. The CDR3 spans 14 residues. V was pared by 4 bases and J by 9 bases, with 10 bases of the junction left unmatched.

This clonotype was picked up many times. J is TRBJ2-3 and V is TRBV21-1; the table names TRBD1, a call not compared with the DNA. TRBV21-1 is termed a pseudogene. This CDR3 contains 15 residues. DNA for the CDR3: TGTGCCAGCAGCACCTCCGGGACTAGAAGAGATACGCAGTATTTT. The encoded protein is CASSTSGTRRDTQYF.

This clonotype turned up a few times. This chain uses TRBV15 with TRBJ2-7; maybe TRBD1 (6 bases). The CDR3 loop spans 12 amino acids. The germline V and J ends were trimmed by 3 bases and 6 bases, with 9 bases remaining between them. The V gene's germline CDR1 is LNHNV and CDR2 YYDKDF (reference sequence). CDR3 nucleotides: TGTGCCACCAGCAGTCAGGGGATCGAGCAGTACTTC. This translates into CATSSQGIEQYF.

This clonotype came up many times. The chain links TRBV5-1 to TRBJ1-2, with a weak D call TRBD1 (5 bases). CDR1 and CDR2 (germline): SGHRS, YFSETQ. V was pared by 6 bases and J by 8 bases, with 20 bases between. The CDR3 has 14 amino acids. The CDR3 DNA sequence: TGCGCCAGCACCCTCGCAGGGAATTTCTACGGCTACACCTTC. Translation: CASTLAGNFYGYTF.

The chain employs TRBV6-5 and TRBJ1-5; 9 bases agree with TRBD1. The V and J ends lost 4 bases and 5 bases, in that order; junction bases with no gene match: 9. The CDR3 runs to 16 residues. Per germline, CDR1 MNHEY and CDR2 SVGAGI. The CDR3 region has the DNA TGTGCCAGCAGTTCCAAGGACAGGGGAAAGGATCAGCCCCAGCATTTT. It is translated as CASSSKDRGKDQPQHF.

This clonotype was observed a handful of times. This chain links TRBV3-1 with TRBJ2-2, with D hard to call. The V end was cut by 2 bases, the J end by 1 base, with 8 bases between. Germline-derived CDR1 and CDR2 are LGHDT and YNNKEL (reference sequence). The CDR3 length is 15 residues. CDR3 amino acids: CASSQPQQNTGELFF. In DNA form, the CDR3 reads TGTGCCAGCAGCCAACCTCAGCAGAACACCGGGGAGCTGTTTTTT.

This clonotype was seen a handful of times. V and J are TRBV28 and TRBJ2-1; 10 nucleotides agree with TRBD1. V gave up 3 bases and J gave up 0 bases; unmatched junction bases: 8. The CDR3 consists of 18 residues. The V gene's germline CDR1 is MDHEN and CDR2 SYDVKM. The CDR3 DNA sequence: TGTGCCAGCAGTTTGACCGGGGACAGGGGAGCCTCCTACAATGAGCAGTTCTTC. This sequence encodes CASSLTGDRGASYNEQFF.